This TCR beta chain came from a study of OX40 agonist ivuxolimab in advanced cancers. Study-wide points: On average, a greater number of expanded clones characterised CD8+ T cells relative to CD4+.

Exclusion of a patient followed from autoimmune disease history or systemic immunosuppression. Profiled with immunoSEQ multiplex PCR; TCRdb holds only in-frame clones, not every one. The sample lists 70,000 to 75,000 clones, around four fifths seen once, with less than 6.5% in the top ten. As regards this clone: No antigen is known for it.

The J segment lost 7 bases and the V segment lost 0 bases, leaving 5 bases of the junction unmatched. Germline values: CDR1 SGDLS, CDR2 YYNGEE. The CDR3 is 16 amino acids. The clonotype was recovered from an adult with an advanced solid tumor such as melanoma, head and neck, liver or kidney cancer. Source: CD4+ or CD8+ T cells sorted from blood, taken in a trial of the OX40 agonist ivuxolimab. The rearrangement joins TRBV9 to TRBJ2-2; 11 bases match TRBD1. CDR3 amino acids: CASSVGGTGGIGELFF. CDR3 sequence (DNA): TGTGCCAGCAGCGTAGGCGGGACAGGGGGGATCGGGGAGCTGTTTTTT. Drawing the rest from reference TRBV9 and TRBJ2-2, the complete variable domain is DSGVTQTPKHLITATGQRVTLRCSPRSGDLSVYWYQQSLDQGLQFLIQYYNGEERAKGNILERFSAQQFPDLHSELNLSSLELGDSALYFCASSVGGTGGIGELFFGEGSRLTVL.